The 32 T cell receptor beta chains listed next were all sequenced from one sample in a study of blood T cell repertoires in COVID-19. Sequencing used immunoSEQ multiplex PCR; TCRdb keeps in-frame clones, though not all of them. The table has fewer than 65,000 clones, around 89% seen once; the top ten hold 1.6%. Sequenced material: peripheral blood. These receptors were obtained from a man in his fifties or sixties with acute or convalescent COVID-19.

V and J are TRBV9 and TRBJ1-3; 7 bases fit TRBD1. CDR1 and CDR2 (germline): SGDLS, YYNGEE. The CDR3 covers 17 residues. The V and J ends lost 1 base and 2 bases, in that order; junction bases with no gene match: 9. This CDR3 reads CASSVNPDRSTGNTIYF. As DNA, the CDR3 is TGTGCCAGCAGCGTAAATCCGGACAGGTCTACTGGAAACACCATATATTTT. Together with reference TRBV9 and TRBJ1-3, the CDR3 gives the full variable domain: DSGVTQTPKHLITATGQRVTLRCSPRSGDLSVYWYQQSLDQGLQFLIQYYNGEERAKGNILERFSAQQFPDLHSELNLSSLELGDSALYFCASSVNPDRSTGNTIYFGEGSWLTVV.

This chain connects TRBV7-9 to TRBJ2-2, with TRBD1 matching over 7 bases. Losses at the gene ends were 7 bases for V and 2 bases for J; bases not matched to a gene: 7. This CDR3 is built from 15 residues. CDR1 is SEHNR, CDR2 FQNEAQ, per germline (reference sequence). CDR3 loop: CASTSGQLNTGELFF. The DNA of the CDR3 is TGTGCCAGCACCTCGGGACAGCTTAACACCGGGGAGCTGTTTTTT.

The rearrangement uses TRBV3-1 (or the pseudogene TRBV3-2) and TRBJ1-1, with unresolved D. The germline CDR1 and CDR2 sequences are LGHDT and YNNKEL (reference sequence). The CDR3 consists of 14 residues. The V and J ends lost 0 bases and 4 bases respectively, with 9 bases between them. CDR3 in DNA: TGTGCCAGCAGCCAAGATGCCGGGATCACTGAAGCTTTCTTT. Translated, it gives CASSQDAGITEAFF.

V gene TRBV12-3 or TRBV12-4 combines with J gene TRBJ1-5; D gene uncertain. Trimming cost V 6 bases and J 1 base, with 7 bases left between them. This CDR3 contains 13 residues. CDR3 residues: CASSGLSNQPQHF. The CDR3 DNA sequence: TGTGCCAGCAGCGGACTGAGCAATCAGCCCCAGCATTTT.

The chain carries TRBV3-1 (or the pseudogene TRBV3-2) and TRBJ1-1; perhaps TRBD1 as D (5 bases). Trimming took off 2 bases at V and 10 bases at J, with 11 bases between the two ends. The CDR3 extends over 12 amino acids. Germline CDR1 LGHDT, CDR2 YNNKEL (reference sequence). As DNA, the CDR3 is TGTGCCAGCAGCCAACCAGGGTTTGTAGCTTTCTTT. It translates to CASSQPGFVAFF.

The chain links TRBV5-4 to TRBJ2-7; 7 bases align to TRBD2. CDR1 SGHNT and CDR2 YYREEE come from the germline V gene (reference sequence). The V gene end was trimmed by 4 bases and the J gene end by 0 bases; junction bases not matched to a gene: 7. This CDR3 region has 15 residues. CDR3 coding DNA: TGTGCCAGCAGCCCCAGCGGGATACTCTCCTACGAGCAGTACTTC. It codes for CASSPSGILSYEQYF.

CDR3 residues: CASSLGRSSGNTIYF. Here the CDR3 DNA reads TGTGCCAGCAGTCTGGGCAGAAGCTCTGGAAACACCATATATTTT. This sequence joins TRBV13 and TRBJ1-3; D unclear. CDR3 length: 15 residues. The germline V and J ends were trimmed by 6 bases and 0 bases, with 12 bases remaining between them. Germline V gives CDR1 PRHDT, CDR2 FYEKMQ (reference sequence).

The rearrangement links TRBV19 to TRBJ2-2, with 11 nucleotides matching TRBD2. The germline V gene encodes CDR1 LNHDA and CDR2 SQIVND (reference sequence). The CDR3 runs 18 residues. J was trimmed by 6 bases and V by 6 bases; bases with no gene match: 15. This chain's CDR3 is CASRTQTSGAVGSGELFF. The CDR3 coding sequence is TGTGCCAGTAGGACCCAGACTAGCGGGGCGGTAGGATCCGGGGAGCTGTTTTTT.

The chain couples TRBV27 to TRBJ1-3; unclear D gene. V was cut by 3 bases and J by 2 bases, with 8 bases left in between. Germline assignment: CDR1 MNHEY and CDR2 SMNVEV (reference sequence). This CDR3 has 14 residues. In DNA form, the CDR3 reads TGTGCCAGCAGTTTCCACGGGGCTGGAAACACCATATATTTT. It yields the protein CASSFHGAGNTIYF.

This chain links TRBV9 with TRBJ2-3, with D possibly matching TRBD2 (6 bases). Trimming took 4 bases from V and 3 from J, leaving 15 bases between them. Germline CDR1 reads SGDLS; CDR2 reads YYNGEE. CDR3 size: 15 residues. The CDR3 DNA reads TGTGCCAGCAGCACGAGGACTATCGGGACAGATACGCAGTATTTT. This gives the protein CASSTRTIGTDTQYF.

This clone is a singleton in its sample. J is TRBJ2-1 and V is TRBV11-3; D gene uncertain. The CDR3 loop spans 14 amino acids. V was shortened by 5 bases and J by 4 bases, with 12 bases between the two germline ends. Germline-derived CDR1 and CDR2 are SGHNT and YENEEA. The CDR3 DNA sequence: TGTGCCAGCAGCCCCAGTCCCTTATACAATGAGCAGTTCTTC. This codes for CASSPSPLYNEQFF.

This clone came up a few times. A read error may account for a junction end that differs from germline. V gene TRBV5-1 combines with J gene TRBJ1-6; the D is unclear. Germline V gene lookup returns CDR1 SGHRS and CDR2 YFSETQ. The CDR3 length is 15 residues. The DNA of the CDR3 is TGCGCCAGCACCTTGGGTACATCCATTAATTCACCCCTCCACTTT. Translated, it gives CASTLGTSINSPLHF.

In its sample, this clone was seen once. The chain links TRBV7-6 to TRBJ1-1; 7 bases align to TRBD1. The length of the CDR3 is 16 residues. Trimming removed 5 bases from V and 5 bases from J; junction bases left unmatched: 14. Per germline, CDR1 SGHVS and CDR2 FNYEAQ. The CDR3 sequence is CASSLIHNRGRTEAFF. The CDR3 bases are TGTGCCAGCAGCCTGATTCATAACAGGGGAAGAACTGAAGCTTTCTTT.

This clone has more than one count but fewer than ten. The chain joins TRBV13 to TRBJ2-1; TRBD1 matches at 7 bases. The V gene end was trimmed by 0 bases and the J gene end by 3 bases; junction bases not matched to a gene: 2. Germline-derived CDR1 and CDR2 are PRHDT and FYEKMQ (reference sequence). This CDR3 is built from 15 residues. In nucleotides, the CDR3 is TGTGCCAGCAGCTTAGGGACAGGGCTCTACAATGAGCAGTTCTTC. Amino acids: CASSLGTGLYNEQFF.

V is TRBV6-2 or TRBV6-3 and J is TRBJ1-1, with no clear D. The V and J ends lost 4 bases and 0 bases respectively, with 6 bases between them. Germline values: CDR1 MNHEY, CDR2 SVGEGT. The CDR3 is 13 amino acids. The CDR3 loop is CASSLGVNTEAFF. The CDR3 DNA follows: TGTGCCAGCAGTTTGGGAGTGAACACTGAAGCTTTCTTT.

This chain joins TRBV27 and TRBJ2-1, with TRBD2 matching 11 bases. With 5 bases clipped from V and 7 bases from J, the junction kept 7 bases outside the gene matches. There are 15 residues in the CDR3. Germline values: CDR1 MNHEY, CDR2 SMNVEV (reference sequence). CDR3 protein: CASSAPSGGRNEQFF. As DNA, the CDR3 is TGTGCCAGCAGTGCACCTAGCGGGGGGAGAAATGAGCAGTTCTTC.

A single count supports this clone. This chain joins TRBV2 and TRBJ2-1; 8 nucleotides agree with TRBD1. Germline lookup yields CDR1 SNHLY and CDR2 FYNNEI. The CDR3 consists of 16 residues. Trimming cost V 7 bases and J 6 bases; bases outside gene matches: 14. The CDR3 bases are TGTGCCAGCACCCGGGACAGGTGGACAACAGGCAATGAGCAGTTCTTC. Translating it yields CASTRDRWTTGNEQFF.

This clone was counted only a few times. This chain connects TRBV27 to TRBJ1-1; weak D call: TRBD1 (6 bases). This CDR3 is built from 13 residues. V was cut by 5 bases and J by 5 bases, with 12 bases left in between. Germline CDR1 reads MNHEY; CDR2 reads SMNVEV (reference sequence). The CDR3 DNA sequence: TGTGCCAGCAGTCCCGACAGGTCGACTGAAGCTTTCTTT. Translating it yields CASSPDRSTEAFF.

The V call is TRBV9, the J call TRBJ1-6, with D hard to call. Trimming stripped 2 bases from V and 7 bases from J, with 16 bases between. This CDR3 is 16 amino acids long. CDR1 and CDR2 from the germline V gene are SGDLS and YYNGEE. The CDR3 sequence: CASSVSKTSFNSPLHF. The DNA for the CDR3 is TGTGCCAGCAGCGTCTCCAAGACATCTTTCAATTCACCCCTCCACTTT. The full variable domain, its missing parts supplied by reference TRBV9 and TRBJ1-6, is DSGVTQTPKHLITATGQRVTLRCSPRSGDLSVYWYQQSLDQGLQFLIQYYNGEERAKGNILERFSAQQFPDLHSELNLSSLELGDSALYFCASSVSKTSFNSPLHFGNGTRLTVT.

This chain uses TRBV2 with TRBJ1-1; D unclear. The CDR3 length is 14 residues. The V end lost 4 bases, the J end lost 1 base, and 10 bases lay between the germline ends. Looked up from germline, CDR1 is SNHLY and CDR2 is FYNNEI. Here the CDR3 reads CASSVSSQNTEAFF. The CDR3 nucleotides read TGTGCCAGCAGTGTATCAAGCCAGAACACTGAAGCTTTCTTT.

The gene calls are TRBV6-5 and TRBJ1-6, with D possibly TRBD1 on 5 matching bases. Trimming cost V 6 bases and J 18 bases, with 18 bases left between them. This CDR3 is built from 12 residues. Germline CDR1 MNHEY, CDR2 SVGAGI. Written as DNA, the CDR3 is TGTGCCAGCAGCCACCTTGGGGGGACCCCCCACTTT. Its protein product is CASSHLGGTPHF.

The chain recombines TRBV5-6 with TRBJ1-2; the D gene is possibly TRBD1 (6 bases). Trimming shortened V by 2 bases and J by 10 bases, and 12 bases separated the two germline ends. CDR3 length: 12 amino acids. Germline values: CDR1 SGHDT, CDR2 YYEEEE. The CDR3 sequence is CASSFQTGDYTF. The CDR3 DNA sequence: TGTGCCAGCAGCTTTCAGACAGGAGACTACACCTTC.

The CDR3 loop is CASSPPGGYTEAFF. The CDR3 bases are TGTGCCAGCTCACCACCGGGGGGGTACACTGAAGCTTTCTTT. The rearrangement uses TRBV18 and TRBJ1-1; the D gene is possibly TRBD1 (5 bases). The germline V gene has CDR1 KGHSH and CDR2 LQKENI. The V end lost 0 bases, the J end lost 3 bases, and 8 bases lay between the germline ends. The CDR3 is 14 residues long.

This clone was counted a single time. The CDR3 region has the DNA TGTGCCAGCAGCCTGGGACATCCACCCTACGAGCAGTACTTC. It codes for CASSLGHPPYEQYF. The chain uses TRBV3-1 (or the pseudogene TRBV3-2) and TRBJ2-7, with D possibly matching TRBD1 (6 bases). In germline, CDR1 is LGHDT, CDR2 YNNKEL (reference sequence). V dropped 4 bases and J dropped 2 bases, with 12 bases sitting between them. This CDR3 region has 14 residues.

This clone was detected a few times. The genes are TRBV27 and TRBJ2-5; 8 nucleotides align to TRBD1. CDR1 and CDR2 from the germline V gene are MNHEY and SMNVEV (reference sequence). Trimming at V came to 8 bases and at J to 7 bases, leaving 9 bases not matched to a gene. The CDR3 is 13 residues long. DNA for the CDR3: TGTGCCAGCGGACAACAGGGGGTCGTGACCCAGTACTTC. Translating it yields CASGQQGVVTQYF.

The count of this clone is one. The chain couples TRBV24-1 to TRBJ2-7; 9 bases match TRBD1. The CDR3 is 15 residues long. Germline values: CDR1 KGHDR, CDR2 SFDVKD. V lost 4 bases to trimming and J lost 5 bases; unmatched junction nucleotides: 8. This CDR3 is CATSDPRGTGNEQYF. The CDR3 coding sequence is TGTGCCACCAGTGACCCAAGGGGGACAGGGAACGAGCAGTACTTC.

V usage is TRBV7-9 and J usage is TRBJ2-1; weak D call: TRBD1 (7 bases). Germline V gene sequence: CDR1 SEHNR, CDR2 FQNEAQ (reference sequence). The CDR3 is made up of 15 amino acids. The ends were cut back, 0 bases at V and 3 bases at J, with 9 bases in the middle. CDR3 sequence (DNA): TGTGCCAGCAGCTTAGCGCAGGGGGGCTACAATGAGCAGTTCTTC. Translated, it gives CASSLAQGGYNEQFF. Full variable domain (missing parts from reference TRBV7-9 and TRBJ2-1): DTGVSQNPRHKITKRGQNVTFRCDPISEHNRLYWYRQTLGQGPEFLTYFQNEAQLEKSRLLSDRFSAERPKGSFSTLEIQRTEQGDSAMYLCASSLAQGGYNEQFFGPGTRLTVL.

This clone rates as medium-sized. The CDR3 loop reads CASSLPGTSGTEQFF. The CDR3 bases are TGTGCCAGCAGCCTCCCCGGGACTAGCGGAACCGAGCAGTTCTTC. This rearrangement joins TRBV4-2 to TRBJ2-1; TRBD2 matches 11 bases. The V and J ends lost 4 bases and 10 bases, in that order; junction bases with no gene match: 9. This CDR3 has 15 residues. The germline V gene has CDR1 LGHNA and CDR2 YNFKEQ.

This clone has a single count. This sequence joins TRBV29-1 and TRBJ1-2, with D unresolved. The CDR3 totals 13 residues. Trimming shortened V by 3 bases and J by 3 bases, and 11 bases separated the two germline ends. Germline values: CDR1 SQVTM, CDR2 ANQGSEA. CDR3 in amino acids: CSVDPRGDYGYTF. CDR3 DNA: TGCAGCGTTGACCCCCGCGGGGACTATGGCTACACCTTC.

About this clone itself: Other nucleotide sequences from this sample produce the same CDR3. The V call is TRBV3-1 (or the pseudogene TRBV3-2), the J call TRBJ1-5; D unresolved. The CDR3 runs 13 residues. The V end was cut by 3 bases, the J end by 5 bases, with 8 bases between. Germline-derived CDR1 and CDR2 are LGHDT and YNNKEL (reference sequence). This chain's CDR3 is CASSQGGYQPQHF. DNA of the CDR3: TGTGCCAGCAGCCAGGGCGGGTATCAGCCCCAGCATTTT.

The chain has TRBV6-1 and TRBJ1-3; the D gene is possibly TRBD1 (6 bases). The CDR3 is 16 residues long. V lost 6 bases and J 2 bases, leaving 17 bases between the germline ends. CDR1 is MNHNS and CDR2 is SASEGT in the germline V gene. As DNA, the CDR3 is TGTGCCAGCAGAGAATCTACAGGGATTGCTGGAAACACCATATATTTT. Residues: CASRESTGIAGNTIYF.

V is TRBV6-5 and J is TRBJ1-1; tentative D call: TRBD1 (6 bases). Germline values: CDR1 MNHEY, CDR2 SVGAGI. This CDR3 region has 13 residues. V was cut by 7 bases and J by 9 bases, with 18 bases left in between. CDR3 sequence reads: CASKGQTAVKAFF. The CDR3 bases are TGTGCCAGCAAAGGACAGACGGCGGTAAAAGCTTTCTTT.